The clone carrying this TCR beta chain was found once. Assay: immunoSEQ multiplex PCR; the TCRdb copy retains only in-frame clones and omits some. The data show tens of thousands of clones, roughly 94% seen once. Germline-derived CDR1 and CDR2 are MNHGY and SAAAGT. The CDR3 is made up of 14 amino acids. The V and J ends lost 4 bases and 4 bases respectively, with 10 bases between them. These data come from a study of human thymus T cells. The receptor's source is a boy less than two years old with a congenital heart defect but otherwise immunologically healthy. J is TRBJ2-2 and V is TRBV6-8; D gene ambiguous. Sequencing was performed on blood. The CDR3 loop reads CASSSPPGTGELFF. The CDR3 DNA reads as TGTGCCAGCAGTTCTCCGCCCGGCACCGGGGAGCTGTTTTTT.